Listed here is a single T cell receptor beta chain. What it binds is unknown. The V gene's germline CDR1 is SQVTM and CDR2 ANQGSEA. CDR3 length equals 14 residues. Cells classed as naive CD8+ T cells were CD45RO-CCR7+CD27+CD95-. The sample belongs to a study of CXCR3-negative and CXCR3-positive naive CD8 T cells. Carrying UMI labels, the TRB cDNA libraries were prepared through 5' RACE. Following a re-call of the 5' RACE reads, TCRdb has one entry per CDR3 protein and lacks DNA. The repertoire table contains 80,000 to 100,000 distinct CDR3 sequences. Findings and caveats of the study: Hydrophobicity was higher for TRB CDR3s found in CXCR3-positive naive cells than in CXCR3-negative naive cells. High diversity, comparable across both naive subsets, contrasted with much lower diversity in memory CD8+ cells. TRBV-TRBJ usage was alike in naive CXCR3-negative and CXCR3-positive cells but differed in memory cells.

V usage is TRBV29-1 and J usage is TRBJ1-4. The clonotype originates from a human donor in good health. Some clones in this sample may be carry-over from other donors' samples. The sample was naive CXCR3+ CD8+ T cells from blood. The subset: CD45RO-CCR7+CD27+CD95- naive CD8+ T cells expressing CXCR3 (TNR3+). The CDR3 here is CSVEDPRDQEKLVF.